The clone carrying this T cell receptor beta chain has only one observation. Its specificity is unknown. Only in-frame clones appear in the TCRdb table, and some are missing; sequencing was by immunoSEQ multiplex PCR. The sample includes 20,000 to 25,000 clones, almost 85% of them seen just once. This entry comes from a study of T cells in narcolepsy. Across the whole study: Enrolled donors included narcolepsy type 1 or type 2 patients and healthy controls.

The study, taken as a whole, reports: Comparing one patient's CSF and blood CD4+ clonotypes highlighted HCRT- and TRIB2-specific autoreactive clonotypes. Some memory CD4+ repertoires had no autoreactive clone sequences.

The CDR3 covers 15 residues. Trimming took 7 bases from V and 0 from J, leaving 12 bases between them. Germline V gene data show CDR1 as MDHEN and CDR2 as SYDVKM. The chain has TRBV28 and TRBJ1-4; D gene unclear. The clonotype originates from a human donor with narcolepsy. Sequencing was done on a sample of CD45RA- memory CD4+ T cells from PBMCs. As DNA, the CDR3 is TGTGCCAGCACACGCTTGGGATCAACTAATGAAAAACTGTTTTTT. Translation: CASTRLGSTNEKLFF.